The 5 T cell receptor beta chains given below trace back to one sample, sequenced in a study of T cell responses to AZD1222 COVID-19 vaccine. Repertoires were generated with immunoSEQ multiplex PCR, while TCRdb's copy carries only in-frame clones and drops some. This repertoire shows more than 150,000 clones, about 90% found once; its top ten account for around 6.4%. Sample: peripheral blood, taken on day 0 of AZD1222 vaccination. These receptors all come from an adult in good health.

This chain joins TRBV19 and TRBJ2-7; TRBD1 aligns across 10 bases. The CDR3 covers 15 residues. V was pared by 4 bases and J by 2 bases, with 5 bases of the junction left unmatched. CDR1 is LNHDA, CDR2 SQIVND, per germline (reference sequence). CDR3 coding DNA: TGTGCCAGTAGTACCACCGGGACAGGGGCCTACGAGCAGTACTTC. The encoded protein is CASSTTGTGAYEQYF.

This clone has just one count. The CDR3 loop is CASYAGGDEQFF. DNA of the CDR3: TGTGCCAGCTATGCGGGAGGGGATGAGCAGTTCTTC. This chain links TRBV25-1 with TRBJ2-1, with 9 bases matching TRBD2. CDR1 and CDR2 (germline): MGHDK, SYGVNS. The CDR3 covers 12 residues. V shed 8 bases, J shed 8 bases, and the junction held 4 bases outside the gene matches.

This clone was found once. CDR3 sequence: CASSAGTSGRVHQETQYF. For the CDR3, the DNA is TGTGCCAGCAGCGCCGGGACTAGCGGGAGGGTACACCAAGAGACCCAGTACTTC. The rearrangement uses TRBV7-8 and TRBJ2-5; 16 nucleotides line up with TRBD2. This CDR3 spans 18 amino acids. Germline lookup yields CDR1 SGHVS and CDR2 FQNEAQ. V gave up 5 bases and J gave up 0 bases; unmatched junction bases: 6. The variable domain in full, with the rest retrieved from reference TRBV7-8 and TRBJ2-5, is GAGVSQSPRYKVAKRGQDVALRCDPISGHVSLFWYQQALGQGPEFLTYFQNEAQLDKSGLPSDRFFAERPEGSVSTLKIQRTQQEDSAVYLCASSAGTSGRVHQETQYFGPGTRLLVL.

The chain is built from TRBV6-6 and TRBJ1-6; tentative D call: TRBD1 (6 bases). This CDR3 has 15 residues. The germline V gene has CDR1 MNHNY and CDR2 SVGAGI (reference sequence). V lost 0 bases, J lost 10 bases, and 13 bases lay in between. The CDR3 is CASSYSSSQGSPLHF. The CDR3 DNA reads TGTGCCAGCAGTTACTCATCTAGCCAGGGGTCACCCCTCCACTTT.

This chain links TRBV5-1 with TRBJ1-1; D is undetermined. The CDR3 totals 15 residues. Deletions cut 0 bases from V and 2 bases from J, with 11 bases between. Germline values: CDR1 SGHRS, CDR2 YFSETQ. CDR3 loop: CASSLEGQSNTEAFF. As DNA, the CDR3 is TGCGCCAGCAGCTTGGAGGGCCAGAGTAACACTGAAGCTTTCTTT.